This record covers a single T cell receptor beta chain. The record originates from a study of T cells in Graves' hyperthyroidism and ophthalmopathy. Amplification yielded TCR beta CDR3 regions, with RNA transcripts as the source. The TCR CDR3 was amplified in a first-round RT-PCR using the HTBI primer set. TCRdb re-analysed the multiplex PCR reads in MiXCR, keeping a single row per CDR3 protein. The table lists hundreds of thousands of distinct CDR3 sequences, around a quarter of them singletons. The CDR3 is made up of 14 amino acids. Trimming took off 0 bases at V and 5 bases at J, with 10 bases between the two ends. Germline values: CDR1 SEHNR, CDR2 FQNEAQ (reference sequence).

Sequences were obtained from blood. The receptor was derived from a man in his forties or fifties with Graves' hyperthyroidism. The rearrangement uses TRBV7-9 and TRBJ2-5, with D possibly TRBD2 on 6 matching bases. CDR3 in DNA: TGTGCCAGCAGCTTAGCAGGGGCGGGGGAGACCCAGTACTTC. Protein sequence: CASSLAGAGETQYF.